The rows below give T cell receptor beta chains drawn from one sample of a study of blood T cell repertoires in COVID-19. Sequenced by immunoSEQ multiplex PCR; TCRdb stores in-frame clones only, minus some. The table has about 220,000 clones, 80% to 90% seen once; the top ten hold around 8.7%. Sequenced: peripheral blood. The source of these receptors is a woman between 45 and 65 years old with acute or convalescent COVID-19. Each CDR3 is given with its conserved first and last residue.

>TRBV12-3/TRBV12-4|TRBJ2-3
CASSLGRTDTQYF
>TRBV19|TRBJ2-1
CASTPWVGGHYNEQFF
>TRBV11-2|TRBJ2-2
CASSPRGSGKNTGELFF
>TRBV5-1|TRBJ1-1
CASFQGGADTEAFF
>TRBV2|TRBJ1-5
CASSAQGMMGQPQHF
>TRBV28|TRBJ1-2
CASSFRDGSGYTF
>TRBV5-1|TRBJ1-4
CASSLGWGDEKLFF
>TRBV3-1/TRBV3-2|TRBJ2-1
CATRRAGGPRDEQFF
>TRBV3-1/TRBV3-2|TRBJ2-7
CASSYISYEQYF
>TRBV6-4|TRBJ2-7
CARSTVRDNHEQYF
>TRBV14|TRBJ2-2
CASSPFTSSGSVTGELFF
>TRBV11-2|TRBJ1-4
CASSPGRDEKLFF
>TRBV19|TRBJ2-7
CASSPVGTGLYEQYF
>TRBV5-4|TRBJ2-7
CASSPSGGGYEQYF
>TRBV13|TRBJ2-3
CASSLGQGSTDTQYF
>TRBV28|TRBJ1-2
CASPEGPQPGANYGYTF
>TRBV6-1|TRBJ2-7
CASSEELAASYEQYF
>TRBV6-5|TRBJ1-4
CATQRGNKLSEKLFF
>TRBV28|TRBJ1-2
CASSLVGDRGLDYGYTF
>TRBV27|TRBJ2-7
CASSSTGREQYF
>TRBV23-1|TRBJ2-5
CASRRGPRETQYF
>TRBV2|TRBJ2-1
CASRETSGRPSYNEQFF
>TRBV2|TRBJ2-2
CASRGPTVGELFF
>TRBV6-5|TRBJ2-5
CASSYTRGSQETQYF
>TRBV5-1|TRBJ1-1
CASSWDRVDAEAFF
>TRBV19|TRBJ2-1
CASSIMALQADEQFF
>TRBV10-3|TRBJ1-5
CAISMTGSSNQPQHF
>TRBV7-2|TRBJ2-7
CASSSTSGTPQYF
>TRBV7-5|TRBJ2-1
CARSLVEPFF
>TRBV27|TRBJ1-5
CASSLYPLTGNSNQPQHF
>TRBV12-5|TRBJ1-2
CASGLEGGRGGYTF
>TRBV28|TRBJ2-1
CASNQKRSGTSGRAWSEQFF
>TRBV15|TRBJ1-2
CATSRESVPEYGYTF
>TRBV21-1|TRBJ2-7
CASSNHSVSYEQYF
>TRBV2|TRBJ2-7
CASSKSGIPLPYEQYF
>TRBV5-4|TRBJ1-2
CASSPGHGTNYGYTF
>TRBV5-4|TRBJ2-1
CASSRDRGEQFF